Sequencing of this T cell receptor (beta chain) was carried out in a study of blood T cells in healthy people across ages. V trimming: 5 bases; J trimming: 10 bases; junction bases outside the gene matches: 15. In germline, CDR1 is MDHEN, CDR2 SYDVKM. The CDR3 has 16 residues. A J-beta primer mix and a sample-barcoded 5' primer were used in a second PCR of about 7 to 12 cycles. In TCRdb, the 5' RACE reads were re-called with MiXCR into one record per CDR3 protein. The sample includes over a million distinct CDR3 sequences, around 45% seen only once; the top ten take 15% to 20%. Turning to this clonotype: Antigen: not known.

Study-wide results and caveats: Measured against age, TCR beta diversity per million T cells decreased in a roughly linear manner.

Peripheral blood was drawn, roughly 10 milliliters per donor. Total RNA, at least 5.5 micrograms per sample, came from PBMCs. The sequence was collected from a woman aged 60-75 years in good health. The sample consisted of blood. The chain is built from TRBV28 and TRBJ2-1; 9 positions match TRBD2. The CDR3 bases are TGTGCCAGCAGTACGCTAGCGGGGCCGGCTACCTACGAGCAGTTCTTC. Protein product: CASSTLAGPATYEQFF.